This entry is about one TCR beta chain. This specimen comes from a study of shared T cell receptors in the human thymus. Repertoires were generated with immunoSEQ multiplex PCR, while TCRdb's copy carries only in-frame clones and drops some. The sample lists about 660,000 clones, roughly 90% seen once, with about 0.01% in the top ten. The junction had 10 bases not matched to a gene; V was cut back by 7 bases and J by 7 bases. Germline-derived CDR1 and CDR2 are SGHTS and YDEGEE. CDR3 size: 14 residues. These same data were also listed under a study on human thymus T cells. As reported in that work: In corrective heart surgery, resections were taken, and these provided the thymus tissue. Repertoires from thymus and blood appeared to show biased V and J gene usage. Related research found strongly overlapping thymic repertoires in unrelated individuals.

Sequenced material: thymocytes. The receptor comes from a boy in the first two years of life with a congenital heart defect. This chain joins TRBV5-8 and TRBJ2-1, with TRBD2 matching 8 bases. CDR3 residues: CASSSGGRWNEQFF. CDR3 sequence (DNA): TGTGCCAGCTCGAGCGGGGGCAGGTGGAATGAGCAGTTCTTC.